Detailed here is one TCR beta chain. The sample originates from a study of T-cell reconstitution after alpha-beta-depleted transplantation in children. The germline V and J ends were trimmed by 3 bases and 2 bases, with 6 bases remaining between them. CDR3 length: 13 amino acids. Germline V gene sequence: CDR1 LNHDA, CDR2 SQIVND (reference sequence). Using unique molecular identifiers, the investigators prepared the TCRbeta library. TCRdb re-called the PCR reads with MiXCR, one entry per CDR3 protein. The sample consists of under 450,000 distinct CDR3 sequences, 13% of them appearing once. The sample in question was PBMCs, obtained from the stem cell graft. The chain couples TRBV19 to TRBJ2-3; TRBD2 is a possible D gene (5 bases). This clonotype originated in a human donor who donated a stem cell graft to a child with Fanconi anemia. The CDR3 protein is CASSIDYTDTQYF. In nucleotides, the CDR3 is TGTGCCAGTAGTATTGACTACACAGATACGCAGTATTTT.